This T cell receptor (beta chain) was sequenced during a study of CD8+ T cells in alopecia areata. Between the trimmed V and J ends, which lost 3 bases and 7 bases, there was a span of 7 bases. The CDR3 is 11 residues long. Germline V gene data show CDR1 as SQVTM and CDR2 as ANQGSEA. Study results and limitations: Compared with normal scalp, lesional scalp had higher clonality and more expanded CD8+ clones. TCR sharing was clearer in mice than between patients, perhaps partly owing to patient HLA diversity.

The sequencing template was cDNA reverse transcribed from extracted RNA. Data came from immunoSEQ multiplex PCR; TCRdb stores just in-frame clones and leaves some out. The sample lists roughly 150,000 clones, 50% to 60% occurring once. T lymphocytes (CD4+ and CD8+) were sorted from PBMCs. About this clone itself: Its antigen is still unknown.

J is TRBJ2-1 and V is TRBV29-1, with D uncertain. Sequenced sample: CD4+ T cells sorted from blood. The TCR was taken from a human donor in good health. The CDR3 bases are TGCAGCGTTGAGAATCGGAATGAGCAGTTCTTC. Its protein is CSVENRNEQFF.